This T cell receptor beta chain was recorded in a study of shared clonotypes between healthy human individuals (dated by TCRdb to the early 2020s). Context from the whole study: A few men and a couple of women, aged 18 to 49 years, made up the cohort. For each donor, three plates each were used for CD4 naive and CD4 memory, two plates were used for CD8 naive, and one plate was used for CD8 memory. To estimate repertoire size and how much clonotype sharing occurs between individuals, the study deeply sequenced the blood TCR repertoires of roughly 5 healthy adults. To increase sequencing depth and limit assay-specific biases, TCR repertoire library preparation and sequencing were carried out by different laboratories using diverse techniques. Leukapheresis yielded between about 0.85 and 10 billion PBMCs per donor. The paper as a whole reports these results and caveats: Because the study included a small number of donors, the genetic and exposure-history diversity represented was limited. Sharing across a few donors was observed for around 5% of naive CD4, over 3% of naive CD8, 2% to 2.5% of memory CD4, and about 0.39% of memory CD8 clonotypes. Rarefaction of sorted-subset datasets indicated incomplete sequencing despite the large sequencing depth. Sampling was restricted to blood, and TCR repertoires in tissue are likely to differ from TCR repertoires in blood. Estimated clonotype richness was generally larger for naive than for memory subsets. Pairwise subsampling led to the expectation that sequencing depth would affect the degree of clonotype sharing among donors. Compared with non-shared clonotypes, the clonotypes found in all four sorted-subset donors had higher generation probabilities.

The donors were healthy, HIV-negative adults with no recently reported acute infections or vaccinations. Every donor was a Caucasian adult residing in Nashville, Tennessee, USA. CD4+ T cells were enriched by magnetic negative selection, after which naive cells were positively selected on CD45RA and the negative fraction was taken as the memory subset. Blood was collected by leukapheresis, and PBMCs were isolated by Ficoll-Histopaque density gradient centrifugation and then cryopreserved in liquid nitrogen vapor phase. Purity and quantity of every magnetically sorted T cell population were checked by analytical flow cytometry. From each sorted fraction, genomic DNA was isolated and quantified by UV absorbance on a Nanodrop 2000c. Using the deep immunoSEQ assay, TCR CDR3 regions were amplified from genomic DNA by multiplex PCR. For each cell subset, the extracted genomic DNA was distributed evenly across all wells of several immunoSEQ 96-well plates, and each plate served as one replicate. For sorted subsets, approximately 210 ng of genomic DNA, equivalent to 30,000 or so T cell genomes, went into each replicate PCR. Purified libraries were quantified with a Qubit 3.0 fluorometer, sized on a Bioanalyzer 2100, and re-quantified with the KAPA Library Quantification kit. Every immunoSEQ 96-well plate was sequenced on a separate single-read 150-cycle Illumina NextSeq 550 flow cell. In the source study's methods: Because the immunoSEQ output held only junctional sequences and lacked quality scores, the filtering could not match the filtering applied to full-length reads. Sequences were annotated with PyIR, a Python wrapper for IgBLAST v1.9, using IMGT germline references to assign V/J genes and CDR3. Reads with weak V/J assignments (E-value above 1e-6), missing CDR3, stop codons, out-of-frame junctions, or ambiguous translated residues were removed. V3J clonotypes were defined by identical inferred V gene, J gene, and CDR3 amino acid sequence. Percentage overlap between repertoires was computed as shared unique clonotypes divided by the size of the smaller repertoire. Three approaches were used to assess repertoire richness: RTK rarefaction, the Chao1 estimator, and Recon v2.1 estimates of unobserved clonotypes. Generation probabilities were computed with OLGA for all TCRbeta clonotypes obtained by the gDNA method from several donors. Drawn from immuneACCESS, this table holds only the in-frame rearrangements with V and J called that TCRdb kept. Clones are partly lost; checked studies trace under half to an unresolved V gene and leave the rest unexplained. From that table come the V and J calls and clone size; the DNA was used to work out D and trimming. Counted in this sample were over 1.4 million clones; approximately 97% of them appeared once. The ten largest clones capture 1% to 1.5% of the sample.

In regard to this clone: The target of this receptor is not known. Base-call qualities are not available, and no considerably larger clone is one nucleotide away.

The CDR3 measures 13 amino acids from cysteine to phenylalanine. CDR3 DNA only is kept here, 39 bases in frame from base 1. CDR1 and CDR2, looked up from the germline V gene, are SGHDN and FVKESK. The V and J ends are trimmed by 4 bases and 4 bases, leaving 7 bases between them. The sequencing input was naive CD4+ T cells sorted from blood. Read against the paper, the sample's cell subset or site label means: CD45RA+ positively selected. This chain is built from TRBV14 and TRBJ2-2; the D assignment is uncertain and may be TRBD1 or TRBD2, with 5 bases supporting each. The sequence came from a man aged 25-45 years in good health. CDR3 loop: CASSLGTTGELFF. The sequence in DNA is TGTGCCAGCAGCCTAGGGACCACCGGGGAGCTGTTTTTT. Reference TRBV14 and TRBJ2-2 genes cover what lies past the CDR3, so the full variable domain is EAGVTQFPSHSVIEKGQTVTLRCDPISGHDNLYWYRRVMGKEIKFLLHFVKESKQDESGMPNNRFLAERTGGTYSTLKVQPAELEDSGVYFCASSLGTTGELFFGEGSRLTVL.